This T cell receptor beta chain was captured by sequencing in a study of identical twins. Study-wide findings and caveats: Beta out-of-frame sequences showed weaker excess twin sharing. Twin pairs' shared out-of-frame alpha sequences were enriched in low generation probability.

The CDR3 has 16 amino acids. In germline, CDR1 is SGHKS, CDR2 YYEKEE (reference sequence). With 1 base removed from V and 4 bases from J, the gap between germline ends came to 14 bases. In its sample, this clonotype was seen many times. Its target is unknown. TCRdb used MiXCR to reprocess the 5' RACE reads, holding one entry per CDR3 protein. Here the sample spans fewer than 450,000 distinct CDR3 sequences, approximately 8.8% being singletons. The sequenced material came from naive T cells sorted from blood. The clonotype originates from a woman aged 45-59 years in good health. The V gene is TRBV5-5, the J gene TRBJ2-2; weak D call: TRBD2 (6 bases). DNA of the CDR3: TGTGCCAGCAGCTTGACCCCCCCGGAGGGCACCGGGGAGCTGTTTTTT. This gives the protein CASSLTPPEGTGELFF.